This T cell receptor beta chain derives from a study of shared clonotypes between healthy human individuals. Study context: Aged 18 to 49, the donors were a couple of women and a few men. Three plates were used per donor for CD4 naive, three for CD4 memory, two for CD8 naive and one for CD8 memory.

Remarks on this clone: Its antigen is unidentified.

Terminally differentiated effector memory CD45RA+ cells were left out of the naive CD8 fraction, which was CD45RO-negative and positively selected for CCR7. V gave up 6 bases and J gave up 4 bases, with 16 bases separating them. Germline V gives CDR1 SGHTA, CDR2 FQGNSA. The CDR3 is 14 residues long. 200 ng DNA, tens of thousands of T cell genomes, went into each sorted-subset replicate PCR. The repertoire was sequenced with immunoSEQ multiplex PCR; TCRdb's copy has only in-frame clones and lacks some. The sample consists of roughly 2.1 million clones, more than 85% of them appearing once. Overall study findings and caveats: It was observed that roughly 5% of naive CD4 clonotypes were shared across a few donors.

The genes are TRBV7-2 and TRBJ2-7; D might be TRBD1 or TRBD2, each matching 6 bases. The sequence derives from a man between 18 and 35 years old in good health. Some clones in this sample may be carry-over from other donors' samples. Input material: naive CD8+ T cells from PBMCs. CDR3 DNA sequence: TGTGCCAGCAGAAAAAGGGGGGAGCTTTACGAGCAGTACTTC. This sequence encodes CASRKRGELYEQYF.